This T cell receptor beta chain stems from a study of T-cell reconstitution after alpha-beta-depleted transplantation in children. Germline V gene data show CDR1 as SGHVS and CDR2 as FNYEAQ. This CDR3 contains 16 residues. The V gene end was trimmed by 4 bases and the J gene end by 0 bases; junction bases not matched to a gene: 5. The TCRbeta library was prepared with unique molecular identifiers. A single record per CDR3 protein comes from TCRdb applying MiXCR to the PCR reads. Of about 580,000 distinct CDR3 sequences listed, under 30% are singletons. Study-level findings and limits: T-cell counts and diversity at one year post-transplant came mainly from newly produced T cells.

There are a few counts of this clonotype. Its target is unknown. Sequences were derived from PBMCs, mostly from graft donor cells, sampled 360 days after TCRalphabeta/CD19-depleted stem cell transplant. The receptor was isolated from a boy younger than two who had a stem cell transplant for acute myeloid leukemia, so the T cells may come from the graft donor. This sequence joins TRBV7-6 and TRBJ2-1, with TRBD2 matching 8 bases. This CDR3 reads CASSSPLAASYNEQFF. The CDR3 DNA reads TGTGCCAGCAGCTCGCCACTAGCGGCCTCCTACAATGAGCAGTTCTTC. The whole variable domain, remainder taken from reference TRBV7-6 and TRBJ2-1, is GAGVSQSPRYKVTKRGQDVALRCDPISGHVSLYWYRQALGQGPEFLTYFNYEAQQDKSGLPNDRFSAERPEGSISTLTIQRTEQRDSAMYRCASSSPLAASYNEQFFGPGTRLTVL.